The clone carrying this T cell receptor beta chain has just one count. The same CDR3 is also encoded by other DNA sequences in this sample. This entry belongs to a study of cytomegalovirus exposure and HLA in healthy donors. 60 Vbeta and 13 Jbeta primers were used in PCR. Here immunoSEQ multiplex PCR was the method, and the copy in TCRdb shows in-frame clones only, minus some. The sample records 100,000 or so clones, around 73% being singletons. Germline-derived CDR1 and CDR2 are SEHNR and FQNEAQ (reference sequence). V lost 5 bases to trimming and J lost 4 bases, with 9 bases between them. The CDR3 has 13 amino acids.

The sample consisted of PBMCs. This receptor was identified in a man between 25 and 39 years old in good health and CMV-seronegative. The chain uses TRBV7-9 and TRBJ1-3; possibly TRBD1 for D (5 bases). The CDR3 nucleotides read TGTGCCAGCAGCCCTAGGGGCGGAAACACCATATATTTT. Its translation is CASSPRGGNTIYF.